This TCR beta chain was captured by sequencing in a study of cytomegalovirus exposure and HLA in healthy donors. Overall study context: Unique TCRs numbering roughly 85 million, obtained from HLA-typed donors, made up an early data release.

Worth noting for this clone: Its antigen is as yet unknown.

Regarding the study as a whole: Later analysis associated a missense DCLRE1C variant with TCR beta V- and J-gene trimming. Donors belonging to an Asian-associated ancestry cluster reportedly showed fewer N-insertions in productive TCRs than the roughly 670-donor mean, according to what a later analysis found. In a later analysis, most CMV-associated TCR beta chains appeared HLA-restricted.

60 Vbeta and 13 Jbeta primers were used in PCR. Repertoires were generated with immunoSEQ multiplex PCR, while TCRdb's copy carries only in-frame clones and drops some. This table has 200,000 or so clones, about 86% appearing once. The CDR3 extends over 15 amino acids. In germline, CDR1 is MRHNA, CDR2 SNTAGT. Trimming stripped 6 bases from V and 7 bases from J, with 16 bases between. V is TRBV6-4 and J is TRBJ1-6, with D possibly matching TRBD1 (6 bases). The receptor comes from a woman aged 18-29 years in good health and CMV-seropositive. The sequenced sample consisted of PBMCs. CDR3 in DNA: TGTGCCAGCAGAGCAACAGGGTCGGGGAATTCACCCCTCCACTTT. It translates to CASRATGSGNSPLHF.